A single sample gave rise to the 12 T cell receptor beta chains below, sequenced in a study of PD-L1 blockade in urothelial cancer. Time point: peripheral blood 6 weeks after treatment start. Here immunoSEQ multiplex PCR was the method, and the copy in TCRdb shows in-frame clones only, minus some. The table lists some 110,000 clones, roughly 90% of them singletons, with about 4% in the top ten. The specimen comprised PBMCs, sampled around atezolizumab (anti-PD-L1) treatment. The source is a man between 60 and 75 years old with urothelial cancer.

The rearrangement joins TRBV6-5 to TRBJ2-1, with TRBD2 matching 12 bases. The germline V gene encodes CDR1 MNHEY and CDR2 SVGAGI. The CDR3 consists of 15 residues. With V trimmed by 5 bases and J by 8 bases, 7 bases remained unmatched. The CDR3 DNA sequence: TGTGCCAGCAGTCTGATGGGACTAGCGGGCGATGAGCAGTTCTTC. Its protein product is CASSLMGLAGDEQFF.

The genes are TRBV6-1 and TRBJ2-7, with 7 bases lining up with TRBD2. Germline V gene data show CDR1 as MNHNS and CDR2 as SASEGT. V gave up 4 bases and J gave up 1 base; unmatched junction bases: 4. There are 14 residues in the CDR3. The CDR3 reads CASSAGAGSYEQYF. The CDR3 DNA sequence: TGTGCCAGCAGTGCTGGAGCGGGATCCTACGAGCAGTACTTC.

V and J are TRBV19 and TRBJ1-2; 12 bases fit TRBD1. With V trimmed by 5 bases and J by 10 bases, 11 bases remained unmatched. Germline V gene data show CDR1 as LNHDA and CDR2 as SQIVND (reference sequence). This CDR3 has 15 residues. CDR3 sequence: CASSPPTGTGGDYTF. The CDR3 DNA sequence: TGTGCCAGTAGTCCCCCGACCGGGACAGGGGGCGACTACACCTTC.

The chain uses TRBV20-1 and TRBJ1-1; D is undetermined. V lost 6 bases and J lost 10, with 15 bases in between. Germline CDR1 is DFQATT and CDR2 is SNEGSKA (reference sequence). CDR3 length: 11 residues. The DNA of the CDR3 is TGCAGTGCCCATAGATTCGAACGAGCTTTCTTT. Its translation: CSAHRFERAFF.

V usage is TRBV20-1 and J usage is TRBJ1-1; D is unclear. CDR1 and CDR2 from the germline V gene are DFQATT and SNEGSKA (reference sequence). CDR3 length: 11 amino acids. V was trimmed by 6 bases and J by 6 bases, leaving 11 bases between them. CDR3 protein: CSAVKHPEAFF. The DNA of the CDR3 is TGCAGTGCCGTCAAACACCCTGAAGCTTTCTTT.

V and J are TRBV7-9 and TRBJ2-7, with TRBD2 matching over 10 bases. Per germline, CDR1 SEHNR and CDR2 FQNEAQ (reference sequence). Trimming took 3 bases from V and 6 from J; bases not matched to a gene: 8. The CDR3 spans 15 residues. The DNA of the CDR3 is TGTGCCAGCAGCTTGCTAGCGGGAGCCGAGGGCGAGCAGTACTTC. It encodes CASSLLAGAEGEQYF.

There are a few counts of this clone. The V gene is TRBV5-1, the J gene TRBJ1-1; possibly TRBD1 for D (5 bases). Per germline, CDR1 SGHRS and CDR2 YFSETQ. The CDR3 is 15 amino acids. With 1 base removed from V and 0 bases from J, the gap between germline ends came to 10 bases. CDR3 nucleotides: TGCGCCAGCAGCTTGACGACAGCCCTGAACACTGAAGCTTTCTTT. Protein product: CASSLTTALNTEAFF.

The chain combines TRBV18 with TRBJ2-5, with a tentative D call TRBD2 (6 bases). Per germline, CDR1 KGHSH and CDR2 LQKENI. Deletions cut 6 bases from V and 1 base from J, with 12 bases between. The CDR3 spans 14 residues. CDR3 bases: TGTGCCAGCTCGCAACTAGCAGGCCAAGAGACCCAGTACTTC. It specifies CASSQLAGQETQYF.

This sequence joins TRBV5-4 and TRBJ2-1; a possible D gene is TRBD2 (6 bases). The V end lost 5 bases, the J end lost 7 bases, and 13 bases lay between the germline ends. This CDR3 is built from 13 residues. Germline assignment: CDR1 SGHNT and CDR2 YYREEE (reference sequence). The CDR3 sequence is CASSGLSDNEQFF. For the CDR3, the DNA is TGTGCCAGCAGTGGACTATCGGATAATGAGCAGTTCTTC.

This clone showed up just a few times. V gene TRBV7-2 combines with J gene TRBJ1-1, with a tentative D call TRBD1 (5 bases). Trimming removed 4 bases at V and 5 bases at J, with 14 bases between. CDR3 length: 14 amino acids. The germline CDR1 and CDR2 sequences are SGHTA and FQGNSA. In DNA form, the CDR3 reads TGTGCCAGCAGCTCTGCGGGGGGACGGACTGAAGCTTTCTTT. Translating gives CASSSAGGRTEAFF.

The J gene is TRBJ2-5, the V gene TRBV5-1; 7 bases are shared with TRBD2. From germline, CDR1 is SGHRS and CDR2 YFSETQ. The CDR3 spans 15 residues. V shed 4 bases, J shed 0 bases, and the junction held 6 bases outside the gene matches. CDR3 region: CASSPSGTNQETQYF. The CDR3 DNA follows: TGCGCCAGCAGCCCTTCGGGGACTAACCAAGAGACCCAGTACTTC.

The gene calls are TRBV18 and TRBJ2-5, with D maybe TRBD1 (6 bases). V lost 3 bases and J 5 bases, leaving 10 bases between the germline ends. This CDR3 contains 13 residues. Germline V gives CDR1 KGHSH, CDR2 LQKENI. CDR3 DNA: TGTGCCAGCTCACCGGGGGCGCGGGAGACCCAGTACTTC. Translating gives CASSPGARETQYF.